Shown below are 7 T cell receptor beta chains from a single sample sequenced in a study of T cell changes during pregnancy in multiple sclerosis. Produced via immunoSEQ multiplex PCR; TCRdb's table is partial and in-frame only. The data show 60,000 to 65,000 clones, with about 92% seen just once and about 2.5% held by the top ten. This specimen consisted of peripheral blood, obtained in the first trimester of pregnancy. Source of these receptors: a female donor with multiple sclerosis, enrolled in a pregnancy study.

This rearrangement joins TRBV2 to TRBJ2-7; TRBD2 matches 12 bases. The CDR3 consists of 16 residues. Germline V gene lookup returns CDR1 SNHLY and CDR2 FYNNEI. Trimming removed 1 base from V and 3 bases from J; junction bases left unmatched: 4. CDR3 loop: CASSEGTSGKGYEQYF. In DNA form, the CDR3 reads TGTGCCAGCAGTGAAGGGACTAGCGGGAAAGGCTACGAGCAGTACTTC. The full variable domain, completed using reference TRBV2 and TRBJ2-7, is EPEVTQTPSHQVTQMGQEVILRCVPISNHLYFYWYRQILGQKVEFLVSFYNNEISEKSEIFDDQFSVERPDGSNFTLKIRSTKLEDSAMYFCASSEGTSGKGYEQYFGPGTRLTVT.

CDR3 coding DNA: TGCGCCAGCAGCAAAGCCGCGGGACTTACCGGGGAGCTGTTTTTT. This codes for CASSKAAGLTGELFF. The chain recombines TRBV4-3 with TRBJ2-2; TRBD2 might be the D (6 bases). CDR1 is LGHNA and CDR2 is YSLEER in the germline V gene. The CDR3 is 15 amino acids. The V end was cut by 5 bases, the J end by 5 bases, with 15 bases between.

CDR3 coding DNA: TGTGCCAGCAGTTACTCCGTGACTTTGAACACTGAAGCTTTCTTT. This encodes CASSYSVTLNTEAFF. This chain links TRBV6-5 with TRBJ1-1; D not resolved. In germline, CDR1 is MNHEY, CDR2 SVGAGI. This CDR3 is built from 15 residues. V was shortened by 0 bases and J by 0 bases, with 8 bases between the two germline ends.

This clone is a singleton in its sample. The chain recombines TRBV7-9 with TRBJ2-1, with 14 bases fitting TRBD2. The CDR3 has 17 residues. V lost 1 base, J lost 5 bases, and 4 bases stayed unmatched. The germline V gene has CDR1 SEHNR and CDR2 FQNEAQ (reference sequence). The CDR3: CASSLGGLAGGNNEQFF. The CDR3, as DNA: TGTGCCAGCAGCTTAGGCGGACTAGCGGGAGGAAACAATGAGCAGTTCTTC.

The rearrangement links TRBV28 to TRBJ1-5; D not certain. Looked up from germline, CDR1 is MDHEN and CDR2 is SYDVKM. Deletions cut 4 bases from V and 0 bases from J, with 10 bases between. There are 15 residues in the CDR3. CDR3 nucleotide sequence: TGTGCCAGCAGTTCCCGCGCACCTAGCAATCAGCCCCAGCATTTT. Translated: CASSSRAPSNQPQHF.

The genes are TRBV9 and TRBJ2-2; D may be TRBD1 (6 bases). The V gene's germline CDR1 is SGDLS and CDR2 YYNGEE. Deletions cut 4 bases from V and 4 bases from J, with 11 bases between. The length of the CDR3 is 14 residues. The chain's CDR3 is CASSTRTATGELFF. CDR3 sequence (DNA): TGTGCCAGCAGCACGCGGACAGCCACCGGGGAGCTGTTTTTT.

V usage is TRBV21-1 and J usage is TRBJ1-2; the table's D call of TRBD1 was not tested on the DNA. TRBV21-1 corresponds to a pseudogene. This CDR3 has 13 amino acids. As DNA, the CDR3 is TGTGCCAGCAGCGCCCGGGACAAACGGGGCTACACCTTC. Translated: CASSARDKRGYTF.